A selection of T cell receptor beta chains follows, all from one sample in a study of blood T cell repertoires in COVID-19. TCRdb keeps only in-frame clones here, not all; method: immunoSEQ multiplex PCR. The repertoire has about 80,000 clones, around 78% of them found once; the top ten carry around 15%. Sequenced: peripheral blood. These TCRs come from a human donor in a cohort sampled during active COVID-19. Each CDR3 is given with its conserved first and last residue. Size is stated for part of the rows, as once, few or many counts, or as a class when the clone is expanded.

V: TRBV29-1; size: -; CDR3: CSFRYRGLSETQYF
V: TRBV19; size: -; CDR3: CASSTTSGSGDTQYF
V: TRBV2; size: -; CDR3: CASLSGTGGFEDTQYF
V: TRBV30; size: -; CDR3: CAWSVPRQGTEKLFF
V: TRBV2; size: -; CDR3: CASSERVGSDEQFF
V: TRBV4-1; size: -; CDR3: CASSQEGLLRDEQFF
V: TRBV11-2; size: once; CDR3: CASSSGEWNQRYEQYF
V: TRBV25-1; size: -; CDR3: CASSADRVNGYTF
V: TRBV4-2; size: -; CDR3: CASRSGTRTHEQYF
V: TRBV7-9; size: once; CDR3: CASSLVTVANYGYTF
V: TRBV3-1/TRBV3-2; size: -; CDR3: CASSQRQGYYGYTF
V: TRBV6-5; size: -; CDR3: CASSYGRSGDGYTF
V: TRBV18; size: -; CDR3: CASSRTGDYGYTF
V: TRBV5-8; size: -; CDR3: CASSLGEQGVETQYF
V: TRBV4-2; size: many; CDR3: CASSQLQFRGLYNEQFF
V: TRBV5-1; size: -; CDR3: CASSWLAQVADTQYF
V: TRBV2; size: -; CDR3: CARRGGAGAQGETQYF